The 14 T cell receptor beta chains listed next were all sequenced from one sample in a study of control samples from healthy donors and cancer patients. Only in-frame clones appear in the TCRdb table, and some are missing; sequencing was by immunoSEQ multiplex PCR. The sample has approximately 87,000 clones; 91% are singletons. Input material: blood. The receptor set was obtained from a man aged 50 to 60 in good health.

This clone was seen only a few times. This chain joins TRBV24-1 and TRBJ1-6; no clear D. The CDR3 consists of 11 residues. Germline CDR1 is KGHDR and CDR2 is SFDVKD. The germline V and J ends were trimmed by 8 bases and 6 bases, with 4 bases remaining between them. Written as DNA, the CDR3 is TGTGCCACCATACGTAATTCACCCCTCCACTTT. Protein product: CATIRNSPLHF.

Here the CDR3 reads CAWGTGPYNEQFF. In DNA, the CDR3 is TGTGCCTGGGGGACAGGCCCTTACAATGAGCAGTTCTTC. This chain connects TRBV30 to TRBJ2-1, with 8 nucleotides matching TRBD1. V trimming: 5 bases; J trimming: 4 bases; junction bases outside the gene matches: 4. This CDR3 comprises 13 residues. The germline V gene encodes CDR1 GTSNPN and CDR2 SVGIG (reference sequence).

This chain connects TRBV3-1 (or the pseudogene TRBV3-2) to TRBJ1-6; D not resolved. Looked up from germline, CDR1 is LGHDT and CDR2 is YNNKEL (reference sequence). This CDR3 contains 12 residues. V lost 1 base and J lost 10, with 5 bases in between. The CDR3 protein is CASSQGGSPLHF. CDR3 coding DNA: TGTGCCAGCAGCCAAGGTGGGTCACCCCTCCACTTT.

This chain connects TRBV11-3 to TRBJ2-5; D is undetermined. The germline V gene has CDR1 SGHNT and CDR2 YENEEA. This CDR3 region has 15 residues. Trimming stripped 1 base from V and 4 bases from J, with 13 bases between. CDR3 in amino acids: CASSLGVTPGETQYF. The CDR3 DNA is TGTGCCAGCAGCTTAGGGGTCACACCGGGAGAGACCCAGTACTTC.

J is TRBJ1-2 and V is TRBV29-1, with a weak D call TRBD1 (5 bases). The germline V and J ends were trimmed by 0 bases and 1 base, with 12 bases remaining between them. The CDR3 length is 15 residues. CDR1 is SQVTM and CDR2 is ANQGSEA in the germline V gene. The CDR3 loop reads CSVEDLSGLNYGYTF. The DNA of the CDR3 is TGCAGCGTTGAAGATCTATCGGGGCTTAACTATGGCTACACCTTC.

The rearrangement joins TRBV5-6 to TRBJ1-5; D is unclear. The CDR3 spans 11 residues. V lost 3 bases and J lost 9, with 7 bases in between. The V gene's germline CDR1 is SGHDT and CDR2 YYEEEE. CDR3 region: CASSSPGPQHF. The CDR3 DNA follows: TGTGCCAGCAGCTCGCCGGGGCCCCAGCATTTT.

The rearrangement links TRBV3-1 (or the pseudogene TRBV3-2) to TRBJ1-6; TRBD1 is a possible D gene (6 bases). The V gene lost 4 bases and the J gene lost 14 bases, with 18 bases spanning the gap. Germline V gene data show CDR1 as LGHDT and CDR2 as YNNKEL (reference sequence). The CDR3 consists of 14 residues. CDR3 region: CASSPLGATTALHF. In DNA, the CDR3 is TGTGCCAGCAGCCCCCTGGGGGCCACAACGGCCCTCCACTTT.

The CDR3 DNA is TGTGCCAGCAGCTTAGACGGTACTGAGTATGGCTACACCTTC. Residues: CASSLDGTEYGYTF. V is TRBV11-2 and J is TRBJ1-2; D is ambiguous. Trimming shortened V by 0 bases and J by 5 bases, and 10 bases separated the two germline ends. The CDR3 runs 14 residues. Germline CDR1 reads SGHAT; CDR2 reads FQNNGV.

The chain is built from TRBV6-6 and TRBJ2-7; 9 bases agree with TRBD1. After removal of 9 bases from V and 2 bases from J, the junction contained 8 bases not matched to a gene. Per the germline V gene, CDR1 is MNHNY and CDR2 is SVGAGI (reference sequence). CDR3 length: 14 amino acids. CDR3 sequence reads: CASSRTGDAYEQYF. The CDR3 coding sequence is TGTGCCAGTTCCCGGACAGGGGACGCCTACGAGCAGTACTTC.

This clone was observed a single time. V gene TRBV10-2 combines with J gene TRBJ2-1, with 7 bases fitting TRBD1. CDR3 length: 13 residues. Germline values: CDR1 WSHSY, CDR2 SAAADI. V shed 10 bases, J shed 7 bases, and the junction held 10 bases outside the gene matches. The CDR3 reads CATSTGFVNEQFF. The CDR3 nucleotides are TGCGCCACCTCGACAGGGTTCGTTAATGAGCAGTTCTTC.

The V gene is TRBV7-2, the J gene TRBJ2-3, with D perhaps matching TRBD2 (7 bases). This CDR3 spans 16 amino acids. The V gene lost 2 bases and the J gene lost 5 bases, with 17 bases spanning the gap. Germline CDR1 reads SGHTA; CDR2 reads FQGNSA. In DNA form, the CDR3 reads TGTGCCAGCAGCTTATCCATAGGGGGGGCCGAAGATACGCAGTATTTT. Amino acid sequence: CASSLSIGGAEDTQYF.

The chain joins TRBV6-5 to TRBJ2-3, with D possibly TRBD2 on 6 matching bases. CDR3 length: 15 amino acids. Germline CDR1 MNHEY, CDR2 SVGAGI. Trimming removed 0 bases from V and 4 bases from J, with 11 bases in between. The CDR3 loop reads CASSYSAGYPDTQYF. CDR3 coding DNA: TGTGCCAGCAGTTACTCGGCGGGGTACCCAGATACGCAGTATTTT.

This chain joins TRBV30 and TRBJ1-4; the match to TRBD1 covers 8 bases. V gave up 4 bases and J gave up 8 bases; unmatched junction bases: 3. This CDR3 has 12 amino acids. Germline assignment: CDR1 GTSNPN and CDR2 SVGIG (reference sequence). CDR3 DNA sequence: TGTGCCTGGAACAGGGGGGGGGAAAAACTGTTTTTT. Its translation: CAWNRGGEKLFF.

The rearrangement joins TRBV12-3 or TRBV12-4 to TRBJ1-6; a weak D match, TRBD1 (5 bases). The V and J ends lost 5 bases and 16 bases respectively, with 12 bases between them. The CDR3 covers 11 residues. CDR3 sequence (DNA): TGTGCCAGCAGTACTGGACACAAACTCCACTTT. Translated, it gives CASSTGHKLHF.